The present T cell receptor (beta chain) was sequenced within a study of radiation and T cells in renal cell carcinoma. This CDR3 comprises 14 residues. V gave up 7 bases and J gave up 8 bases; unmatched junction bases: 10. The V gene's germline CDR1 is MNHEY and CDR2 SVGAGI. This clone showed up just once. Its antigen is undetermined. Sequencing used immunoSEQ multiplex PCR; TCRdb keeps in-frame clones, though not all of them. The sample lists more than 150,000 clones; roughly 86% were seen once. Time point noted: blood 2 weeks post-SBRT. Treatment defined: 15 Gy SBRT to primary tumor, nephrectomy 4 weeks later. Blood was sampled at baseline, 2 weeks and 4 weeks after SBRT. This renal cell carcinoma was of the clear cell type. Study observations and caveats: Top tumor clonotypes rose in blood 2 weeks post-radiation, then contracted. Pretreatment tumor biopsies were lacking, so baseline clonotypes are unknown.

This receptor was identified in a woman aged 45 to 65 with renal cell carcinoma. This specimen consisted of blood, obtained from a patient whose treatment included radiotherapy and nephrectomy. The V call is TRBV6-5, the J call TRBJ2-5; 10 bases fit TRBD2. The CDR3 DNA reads TGTGCCAGCAAGCCAGCGGGGGGGAGGGGTACCCAGTACTTC. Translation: CASKPAGGRGTQYF.